A single sample is the source of the 18 T cell receptor beta chains below, sequenced in a study of monozygotic twins with inflammatory bowel disease. With the 5' RACE reads reprocessed, TCRdb shows one record per CDR3 protein and no DNA. Here the sample table reports some 170,000 distinct CDR3 sequences. The material sequenced was blood. Source of these receptors: a human donor with ulcerative colitis or Crohn's disease, or a healthy co-twin of an affected twin (not recorded which).

This chain links TRBV29-1 with TRBJ2-3; TCRdb gives TRBD2 as the D gene, but with no DNA this cannot be confirmed. The CDR3 extends over 14 amino acids. Germline V lookup: CDR1 SQVTM, CDR2 ANQGSEA. Here the CDR3 reads CSVDRGEGTDTQYF.

The chain joins TRBV20-1 to TRBJ2-7; there is no DNA to check the TCRdb D call of TRBD2. This CDR3 spans 13 amino acids. Germline values: CDR1 DFQATT, CDR2 SNEGSKA (reference sequence). CDR3 amino acids: CSAASGRSPEQYF.

The J gene is TRBJ1-2, the V gene TRBV6-5; TCRdb proposes TRBD1, but this gene call is untestable without DNA. Germline V gives CDR1 MNHEY, CDR2 SVGAGI. The CDR3 extends over 16 amino acids. The CDR3 sequence: CASSYMGASGFYGYTF.

The rearrangement uses TRBV20-1 and TRBJ1-2; there is no DNA to check the TCRdb D call of TRBD1. This CDR3 is built from 14 residues. Germline V CDR1 and CDR2: DFQATT, SNEGSKA (reference sequence). The CDR3 reads CSAQTAPLGYGYTF.

This sequence joins TRBV30 and TRBJ1-2; lacking DNA, the TRBD1 call made by TCRdb goes unchecked. Looked up from germline, CDR1 is GTSNPN and CDR2 is SVGIG (reference sequence). CDR3 length: 13 residues. CDR3: CAWSVWAGDRYTF.

This rearrangement joins TRBV20-1 to TRBJ2-2. The CDR3 sequence is 13 residues long. Germline V gene data show CDR1 as DFQATT and CDR2 as SNEGSKA (reference sequence). CDR3 in amino acids: CSARGSIAGELFF.

V gene TRBV12-3 or TRBV12-4 combines with J gene TRBJ2-7; without DNA, the TCRdb call of TRBD2 cannot be checked. This CDR3 comprises 15 residues. The CDR3 region is CASSFGLGGPYEQYF.

The J gene is TRBJ1-5, the V gene TRBV6-2 or TRBV6-3. Germline lookup yields CDR1 MNHEY and CDR2 SVGEGT. The CDR3 runs 12 residues. CDR3 residues: CASSISWGVKHF.

The chain carries TRBV10-3 and TRBJ1-2; TCRdb returns TRBD1, unconfirmable since there is no DNA. This CDR3 region has 12 residues. Germline V gene data show CDR1 as ENHRY and CDR2 as SYGVKD. CDR3 loop: CAITTGTYGYTF.

The chain uses TRBV7-2 and TRBJ2-1; there is no DNA to check the TCRdb D call of TRBD2. This CDR3 is 15 amino acids long. Germline CDR1 SGHTA, CDR2 FQGNSA. This chain's CDR3 is CASRQAGGTYNEQFF.

The V and J genes are TRBV5-1 and TRBJ2-1; without DNA, the TCRdb call of TRBD2 cannot be checked. Per germline, CDR1 SGHRS and CDR2 YFSETQ. CDR3 length equals 15 residues. The CDR3: CASSLGLAMEGEQFF.

The chain recombines TRBV10-3 with TRBJ1-1; lacking DNA, the TRBD1 call made by TCRdb goes unchecked. This CDR3 comprises 16 residues. Germline V gene sequence: CDR1 ENHRY, CDR2 SYGVKD. CDR3 sequence: CAISESRGQGGTEAFF.

The V call is TRBV19, the J call TRBJ2-1; the TCRdb call, TRBD2, lacks DNA for checking. The CDR3 has 15 residues. Germline CDR1 is LNHDA and CDR2 is SQIVND (reference sequence). CDR3 loop: CASSIGDAGGNEQFF.

The V gene is TRBV29-1, the J gene TRBJ2-1; TCRdb picks TRBD1, but there is no DNA to check that call. Per germline, CDR1 SQVTM and CDR2 ANQGSEA. The CDR3 has 11 residues. The CDR3 reads CSGLTVGEQFF.

The chain has TRBV7-3 and TRBJ2-3; the TCRdb D gene call, TRBD2, has no DNA to confirm it. This CDR3 spans 15 amino acids. Germline values: CDR1 SGHTA, CDR2 FQGTGA. The CDR3 sequence is CASSSGTRHTDTQYF.

The chain uses TRBV20-1 and TRBJ2-1; lacking DNA, the TRBD1 call made by TCRdb goes unchecked. The CDR3 has 12 residues. Germline V gene data show CDR1 as DFQATT and CDR2 as SNEGSKA (reference sequence). The CDR3: CSEQGAFNEQFF.

The genes are TRBV11-2 and TRBJ2-5; TCRdb reports TRBD1, a call that lacks DNA to check it against. CDR1 SGHAT and CDR2 FQNNGV come from the germline V gene. The CDR3 covers 19 residues. CDR3 sequence reads: CASSLVRYSEPGIKETQYF.

This chain joins TRBV28 and TRBJ1-1; TCRdb designates TRBD1, a call that cannot be tested without DNA. This CDR3 spans 13 amino acids. Germline V gene data show CDR1 as MDHEN and CDR2 as SYDVKM. This chain's CDR3 is CASRTNRGTEAFF.